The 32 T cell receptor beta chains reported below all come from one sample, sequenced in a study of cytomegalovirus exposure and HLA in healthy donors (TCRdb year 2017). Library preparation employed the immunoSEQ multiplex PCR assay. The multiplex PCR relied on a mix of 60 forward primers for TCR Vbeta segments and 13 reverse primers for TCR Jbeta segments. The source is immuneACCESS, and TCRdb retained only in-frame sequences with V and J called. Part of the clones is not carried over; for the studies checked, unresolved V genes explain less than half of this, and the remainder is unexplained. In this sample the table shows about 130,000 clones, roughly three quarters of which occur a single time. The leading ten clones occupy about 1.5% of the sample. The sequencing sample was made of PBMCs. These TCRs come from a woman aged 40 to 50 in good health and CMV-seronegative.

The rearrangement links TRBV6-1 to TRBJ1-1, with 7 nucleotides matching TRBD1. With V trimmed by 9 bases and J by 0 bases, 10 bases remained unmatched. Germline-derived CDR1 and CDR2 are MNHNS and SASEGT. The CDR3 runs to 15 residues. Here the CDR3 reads CASMPGQRVNTEAFF. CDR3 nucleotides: TGTGCCAGTATGCCGGGACAGCGAGTGAACACTGAAGCTTTCTTT.

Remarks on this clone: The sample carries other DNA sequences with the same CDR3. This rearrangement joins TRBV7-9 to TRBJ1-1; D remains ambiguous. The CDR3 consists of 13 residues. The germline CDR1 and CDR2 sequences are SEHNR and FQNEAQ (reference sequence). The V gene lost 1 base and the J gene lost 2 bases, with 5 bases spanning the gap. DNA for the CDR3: TGTGCCAGCAGCTTAGGAAGCAACACTGAAGCTTTCTTT. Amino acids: CASSLGSNTEAFF.

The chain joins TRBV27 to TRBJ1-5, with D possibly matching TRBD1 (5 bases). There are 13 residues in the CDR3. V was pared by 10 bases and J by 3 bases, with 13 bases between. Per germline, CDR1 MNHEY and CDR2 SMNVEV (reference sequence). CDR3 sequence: CATREVVNQPQHF. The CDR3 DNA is TGTGCCACCAGGGAGGTCGTCAATCAGCCCCAGCATTTT.

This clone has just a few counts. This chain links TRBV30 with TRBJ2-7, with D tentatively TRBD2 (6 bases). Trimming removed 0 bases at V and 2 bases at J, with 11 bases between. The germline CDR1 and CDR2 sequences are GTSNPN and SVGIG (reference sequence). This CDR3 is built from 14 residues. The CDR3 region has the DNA TGTGCCTGGAGTGTGGACCGGGGGACCTACGAGCAGTACTTC. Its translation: CAWSVDRGTYEQYF. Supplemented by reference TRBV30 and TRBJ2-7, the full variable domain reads SQTIHQWPATLVQPVGSPLSLECTVEGTSNPNLYWYRQAAGRGLQLLFYSVGIGQISSEVPQNLSASRPQDRQFILSSKKLLLSDSGFYLCAWSVDRGTYEQYFGPGTRLTVT.

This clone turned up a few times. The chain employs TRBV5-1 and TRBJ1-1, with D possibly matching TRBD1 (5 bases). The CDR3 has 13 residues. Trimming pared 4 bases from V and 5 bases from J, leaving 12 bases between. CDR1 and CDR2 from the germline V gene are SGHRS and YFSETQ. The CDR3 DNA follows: TGCGCCAGCAGCGTGAACAGGAGAACTGAAGCTTTCTTT. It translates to CASSVNRRTEAFF.

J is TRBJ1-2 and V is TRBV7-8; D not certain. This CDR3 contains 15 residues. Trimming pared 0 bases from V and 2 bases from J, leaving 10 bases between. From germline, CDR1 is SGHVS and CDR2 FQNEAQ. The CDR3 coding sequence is TGTGCCAGCAGCTTAGCAGAATCACTAAACTATGGCTACACCTTC. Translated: CASSLAESLNYGYTF.

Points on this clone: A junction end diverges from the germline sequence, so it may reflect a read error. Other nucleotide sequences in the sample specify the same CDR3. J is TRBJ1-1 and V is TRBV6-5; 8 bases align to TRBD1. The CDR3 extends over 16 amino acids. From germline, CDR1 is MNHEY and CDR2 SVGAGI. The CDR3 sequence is CASSYSAGGLDTEAFF. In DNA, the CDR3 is TGTGCCAGCAGCTACTCCGCAGGGGGCCTGGACACTGAAGCTTTCTTT.

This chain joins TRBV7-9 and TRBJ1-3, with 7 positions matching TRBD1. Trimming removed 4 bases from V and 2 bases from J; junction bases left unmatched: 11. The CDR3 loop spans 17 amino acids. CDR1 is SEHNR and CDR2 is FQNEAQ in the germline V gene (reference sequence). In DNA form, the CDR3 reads TGTGCCAGCAGCTCTATCCCGGGACAGAAGACTGGAAACACCATATATTTT. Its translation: CASSSIPGQKTGNTIYF.

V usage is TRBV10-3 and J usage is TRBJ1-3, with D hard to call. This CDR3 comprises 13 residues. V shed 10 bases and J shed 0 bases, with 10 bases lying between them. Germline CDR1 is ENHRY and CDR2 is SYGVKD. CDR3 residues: CATHGVSGNTIYF. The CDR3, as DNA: TGTGCCACCCACGGGGTCTCTGGAAACACCATATATTTT.

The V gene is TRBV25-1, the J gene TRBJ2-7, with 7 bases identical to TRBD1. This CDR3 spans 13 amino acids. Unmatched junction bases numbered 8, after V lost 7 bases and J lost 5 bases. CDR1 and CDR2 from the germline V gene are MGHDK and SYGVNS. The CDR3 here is CASTKTGIDEQYF. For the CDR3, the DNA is TGTGCCAGCACCAAGACAGGGATCGACGAGCAGTACTTC.

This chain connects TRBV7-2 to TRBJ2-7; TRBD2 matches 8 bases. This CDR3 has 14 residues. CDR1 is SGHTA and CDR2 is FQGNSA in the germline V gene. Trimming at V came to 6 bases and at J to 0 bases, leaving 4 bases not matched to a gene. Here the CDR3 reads CASRPGGSSYEQYF. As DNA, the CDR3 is TGTGCCAGCAGACCGGGAGGGAGCTCCTACGAGCAGTACTTC.

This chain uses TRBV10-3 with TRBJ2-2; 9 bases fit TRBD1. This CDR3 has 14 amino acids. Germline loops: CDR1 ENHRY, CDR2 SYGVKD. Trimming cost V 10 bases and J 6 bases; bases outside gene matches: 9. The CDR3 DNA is TGTGCCACTAAGGGACAGGGAGGCGCCGGGGAGCTGTTTTTT. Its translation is CATKGQGGAGELFF.

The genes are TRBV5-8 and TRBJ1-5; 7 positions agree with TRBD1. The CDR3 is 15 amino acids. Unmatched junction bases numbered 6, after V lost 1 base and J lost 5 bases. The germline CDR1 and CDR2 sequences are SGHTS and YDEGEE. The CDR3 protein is CASSLHRGGDQPQHF. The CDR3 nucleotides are TGTGCCAGCAGCTTGCACAGGGGAGGCGATCAGCCCCAGCATTTT.

The CDR3 sequence is CASSYSTVNTDTQYF. The CDR3 nucleotides read TGTGCCAGCAGTTATAGCACCGTCAACACAGATACGCAGTATTTT. The chain couples TRBV6-5 to TRBJ2-3; D gene unclear. The CDR3 has 15 amino acids. CDR1 is MNHEY, CDR2 SVGAGI, per germline. The V and J ends lost 3 bases and 2 bases respectively, with 12 bases between them.

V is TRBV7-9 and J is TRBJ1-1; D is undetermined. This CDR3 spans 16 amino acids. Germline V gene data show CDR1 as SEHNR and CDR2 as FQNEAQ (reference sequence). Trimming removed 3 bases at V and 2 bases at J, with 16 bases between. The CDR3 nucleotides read TGTGCCAGCAGCTTGAGGGTGGTGGGGATAAACACTGAAGCTTTCTTT. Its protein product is CASSLRVVGINTEAFF.

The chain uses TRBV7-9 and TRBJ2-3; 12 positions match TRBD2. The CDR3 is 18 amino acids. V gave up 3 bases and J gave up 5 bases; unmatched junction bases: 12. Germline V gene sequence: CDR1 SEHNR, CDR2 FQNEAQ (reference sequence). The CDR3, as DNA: TGTGCCAGCAGCTTTAGGCCTAGCGGGGGGGCCGTTAGAGATACGCAGTATTTT. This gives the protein CASSFRPSGGAVRDTQYF.

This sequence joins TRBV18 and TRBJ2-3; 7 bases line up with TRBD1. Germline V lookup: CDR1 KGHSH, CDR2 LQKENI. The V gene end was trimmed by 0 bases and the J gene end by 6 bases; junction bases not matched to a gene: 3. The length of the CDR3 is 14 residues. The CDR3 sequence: CASSPPTGPDTQYF. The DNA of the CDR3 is TGTGCCAGCTCACCACCGACAGGGCCGGATACGCAGTATTTT.

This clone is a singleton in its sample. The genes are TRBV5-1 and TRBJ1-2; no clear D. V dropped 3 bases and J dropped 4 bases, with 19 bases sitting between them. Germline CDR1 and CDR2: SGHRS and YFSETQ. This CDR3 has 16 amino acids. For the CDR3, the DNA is TGCGCCAGCAGCTCCCTGGTCCGCGGCGATCCCTATGGCTACACCTTC. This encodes CASSSLVRGDPYGYTF.

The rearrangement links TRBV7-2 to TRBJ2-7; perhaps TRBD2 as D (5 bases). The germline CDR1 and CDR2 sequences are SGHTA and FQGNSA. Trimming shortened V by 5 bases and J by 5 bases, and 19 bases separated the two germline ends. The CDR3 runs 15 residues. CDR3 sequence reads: CASSTSGFSINEQYF. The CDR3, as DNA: TGTGCCAGCAGCACCAGCGGCTTCTCTATTAACGAGCAGTACTTC. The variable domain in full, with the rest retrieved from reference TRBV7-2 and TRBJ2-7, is GAGVSQSPSNKVTEKGKDVELRCDPISGHTALYWYRQSLGQGLEFLIYFQGNSAPDKSGLPSDRFSAERTGGSVSTLTIQRTQQEDSAVYLCASSTSGFSINEQYFGPGTRLTVT.

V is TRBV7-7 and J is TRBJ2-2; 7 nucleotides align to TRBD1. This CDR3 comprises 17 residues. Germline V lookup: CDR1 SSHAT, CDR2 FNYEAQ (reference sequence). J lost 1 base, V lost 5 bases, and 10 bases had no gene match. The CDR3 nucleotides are TGTGCCAGCAGCCAAAGGTCGGACAGGCGGAACACCGGGGAGCTGTTTTTT. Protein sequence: CASSQRSDRRNTGELFF. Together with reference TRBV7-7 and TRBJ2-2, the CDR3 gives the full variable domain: GAGVSQSPRYKVTKRGQDVTLRCDPISSHATLYWYQQALGQGPEFLTYFNYEAQPDKSGLPSDRFSAERPEGSISTLTIQRTEQRDSAMYRCASSQRSDRRNTGELFFGEGSRLTVL.

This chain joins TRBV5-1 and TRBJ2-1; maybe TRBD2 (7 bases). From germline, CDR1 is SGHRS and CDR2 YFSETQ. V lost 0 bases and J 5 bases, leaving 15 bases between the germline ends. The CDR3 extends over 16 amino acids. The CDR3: CASSLVSAGANNEQFF. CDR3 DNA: TGCGCCAGCAGCTTGGTATCGGCGGGGGCCAACAATGAGCAGTTCTTC.

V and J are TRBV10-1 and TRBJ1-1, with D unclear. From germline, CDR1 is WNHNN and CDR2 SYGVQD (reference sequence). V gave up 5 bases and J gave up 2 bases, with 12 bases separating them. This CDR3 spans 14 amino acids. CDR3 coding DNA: TGCGCCAGCAGTTTACTCGGTTCTAACACTGAAGCTTTCTTT. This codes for CASSLLGSNTEAFF.

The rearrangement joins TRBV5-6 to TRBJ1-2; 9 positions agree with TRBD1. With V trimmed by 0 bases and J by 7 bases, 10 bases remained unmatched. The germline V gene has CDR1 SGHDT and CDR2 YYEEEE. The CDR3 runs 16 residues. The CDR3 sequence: CASSLDRGLITAGYTF. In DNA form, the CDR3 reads TGTGCCAGCAGCTTGGACAGGGGGCTGATAACTGCTGGCTACACCTTC.

The CDR3 protein is CAWSLDITDQPQHF. The CDR3 DNA follows: TGTGCCTGGAGTCTGGACATTACCGATCAGCCCCAGCATTTT. This rearrangement joins TRBV30 to TRBJ1-5; possible D gene TRBD1, 5 bases. Trimming took off 2 bases at V and 5 bases at J, with 13 bases between the two ends. Germline V gives CDR1 GTSNPN, CDR2 SVGIG (reference sequence). This CDR3 is 14 amino acids long. Full variable domain (outside the CDR3, taken from reference TRBV30 and TRBJ1-5): SQTIHQWPATLVQPVGSPLSLECTVEGTSNPNLYWYRQAAGRGLQLLFYSVGIGQISSEVPQNLSASRPQDRQFILSSKKLLLSDSGFYLCAWSLDITDQPQHFGDGTRLSIL.

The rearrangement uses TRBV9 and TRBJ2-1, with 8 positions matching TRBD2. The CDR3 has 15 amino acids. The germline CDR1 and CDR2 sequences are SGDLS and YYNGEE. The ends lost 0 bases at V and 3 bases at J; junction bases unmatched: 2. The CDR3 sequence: CASSVGAGVYNEQFF. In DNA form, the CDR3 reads TGTGCCAGCAGCGTAGGAGCGGGGGTCTACAATGAGCAGTTCTTC.

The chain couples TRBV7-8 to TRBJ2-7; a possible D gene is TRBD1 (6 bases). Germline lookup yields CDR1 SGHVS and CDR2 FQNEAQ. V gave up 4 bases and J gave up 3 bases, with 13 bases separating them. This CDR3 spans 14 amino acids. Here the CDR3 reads CASSSGTSSYEQYF. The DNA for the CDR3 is TGTGCCAGCAGCTCGGGGACATCGAGCTACGAGCAGTACTTC.

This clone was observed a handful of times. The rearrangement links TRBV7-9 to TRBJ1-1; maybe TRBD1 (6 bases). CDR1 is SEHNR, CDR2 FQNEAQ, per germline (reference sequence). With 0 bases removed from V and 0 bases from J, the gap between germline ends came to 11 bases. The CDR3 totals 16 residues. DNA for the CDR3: TGTGCCAGCAGCTTAGCCACAGGGAGAATGAACACTGAAGCTTTCTTT. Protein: CASSLATGRMNTEAFF.

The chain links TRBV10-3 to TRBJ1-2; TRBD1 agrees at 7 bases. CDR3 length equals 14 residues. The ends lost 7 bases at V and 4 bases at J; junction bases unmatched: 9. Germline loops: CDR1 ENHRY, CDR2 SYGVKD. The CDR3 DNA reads TGTGCCATCACGGGGGACAGAAACACCTATGGCTACACCTTC. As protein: CAITGDRNTYGYTF.

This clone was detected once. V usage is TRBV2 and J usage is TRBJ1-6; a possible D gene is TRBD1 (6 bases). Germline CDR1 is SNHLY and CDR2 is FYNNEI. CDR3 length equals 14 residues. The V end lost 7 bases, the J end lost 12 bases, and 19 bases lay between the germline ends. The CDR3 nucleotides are TGTGCCAGCATATGGGGGGGCAGGGAACAACCCCTCCACTTT. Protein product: CASIWGGREQPLHF.

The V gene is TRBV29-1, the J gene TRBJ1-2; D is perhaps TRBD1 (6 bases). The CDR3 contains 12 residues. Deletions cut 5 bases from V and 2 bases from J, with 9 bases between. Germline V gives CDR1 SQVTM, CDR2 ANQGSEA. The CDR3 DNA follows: TGCAGCGTTAACAGGGCGAACTATGGCTACACCTTC. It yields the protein CSVNRANYGYTF.

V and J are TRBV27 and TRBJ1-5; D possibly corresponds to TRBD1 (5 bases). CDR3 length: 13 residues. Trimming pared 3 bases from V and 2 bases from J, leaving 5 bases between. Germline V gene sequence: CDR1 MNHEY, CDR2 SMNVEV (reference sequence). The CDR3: CASSFRGNQPQHF. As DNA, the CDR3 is TGTGCCAGCAGTTTCAGGGGCAATCAGCCCCAGCATTTT.

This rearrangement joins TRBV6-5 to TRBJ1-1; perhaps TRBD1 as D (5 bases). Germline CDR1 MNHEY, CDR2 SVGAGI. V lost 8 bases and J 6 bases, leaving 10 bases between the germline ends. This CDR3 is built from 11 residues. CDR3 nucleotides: TGTGCCAGCCAATGGGGCGCTGAAGCTTTCTTT. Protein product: CASQWGAEAFF.